This T cell receptor (beta chain) was identified in a study of lymphopenia after photon versus proton radiotherapy. General study points: Proton therapy kept repertoires fairly stable, unlike photons, which gained effector/memory cells.

Notes on this clone: The antigen is not known.

The length of the CDR3 is 17 residues. V was pared by 5 bases and J by 4 bases, with 9 bases of the junction left unmatched. Germline V gene data show CDR1 as MDHEN and CDR2 as SYDVKM. Clones were sequenced by immunoSEQ multiplex PCR, and TCRdb holds only the in-frame ones, with some missing. The profile shows 35,000 to 45,000 clones, about four fifths of them singletons. The TCR comes from a woman aged 70-85 years with pancreatic cancer. V and J are TRBV28 and TRBJ2-3, with TRBD2 matching 13 bases. The material sequenced was peripheral blood, taken from a patient treated with proton-based radiotherapy. The CDR3 region has the DNA TGTGCCAGCAGTCCAACTAGCGGGAGGGCCGAGGCAGATACGCAGTATTTT. Protein: CASSPTSGRAEADTQYF.